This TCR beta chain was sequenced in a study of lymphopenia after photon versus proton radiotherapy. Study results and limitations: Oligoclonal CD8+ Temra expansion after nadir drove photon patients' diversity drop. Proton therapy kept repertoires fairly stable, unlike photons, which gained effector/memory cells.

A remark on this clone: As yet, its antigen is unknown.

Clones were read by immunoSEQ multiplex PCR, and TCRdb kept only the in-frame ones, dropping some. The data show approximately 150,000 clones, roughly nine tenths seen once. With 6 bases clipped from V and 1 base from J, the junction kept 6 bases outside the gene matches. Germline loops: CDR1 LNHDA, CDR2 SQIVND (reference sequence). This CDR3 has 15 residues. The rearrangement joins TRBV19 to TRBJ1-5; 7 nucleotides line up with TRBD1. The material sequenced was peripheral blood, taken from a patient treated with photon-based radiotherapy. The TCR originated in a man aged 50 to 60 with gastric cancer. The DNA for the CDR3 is TGTGCCAGTAGGGGGGGACAGAAGAGCAATCAGCCCCAGCATTTT. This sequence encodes CASRGGQKSNQPQHF.